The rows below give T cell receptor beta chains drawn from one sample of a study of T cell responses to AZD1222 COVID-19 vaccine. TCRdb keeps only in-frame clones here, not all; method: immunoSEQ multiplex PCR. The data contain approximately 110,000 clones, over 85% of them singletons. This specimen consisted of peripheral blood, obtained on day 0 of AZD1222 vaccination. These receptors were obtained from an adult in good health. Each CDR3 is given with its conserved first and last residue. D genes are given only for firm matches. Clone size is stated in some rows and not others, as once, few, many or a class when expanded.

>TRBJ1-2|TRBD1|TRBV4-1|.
TGCGCCAGCCGTGACCCAGGGGGCAGAGGCTACACCTTC
CASRDPGGRGYTF
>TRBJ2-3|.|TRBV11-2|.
TGTGCCAGCAGCCGGGGACGGAGCCGGAAGAGGTACACAGATACGCAGTATTTT
CASSRGRSRKRYTDTQYF
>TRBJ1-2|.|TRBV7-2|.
TGTGCCAGCAGCTTAGCTGTTCACAGGGACAACTATGGCTACACCTTC
CASSLAVHRDNYGYTF
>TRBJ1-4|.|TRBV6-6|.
TGTGCCAGCCGAACCAGACAGCTTAATGAAGAAAAACTGTTTTTT
CASRTRQLNEEKLFF
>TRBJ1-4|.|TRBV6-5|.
TGTGCCAGCAGTACCAATGCGGTCAGTAATGAAAAACTGTTTTTT
CASSTNAVSNEKLFF
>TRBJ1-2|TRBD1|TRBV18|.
TGTGCCAGCTCACACCGGGACAGGGGCTCTGGCTACACCTTC
CASSHRDRGSGYTF
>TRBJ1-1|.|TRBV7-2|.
TGTGCCAGCAGCTTATTTCCGGGGGAGAACACTGAAGCTTTCTTT
CASSLFPGENTEAFF
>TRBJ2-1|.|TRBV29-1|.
TGCAGCGTCCAGGTGTCGTTCTCCTACAATGAGCAGTTCTTC
CSVQVSFSYNEQFF
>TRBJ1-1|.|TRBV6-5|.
TGTGCCAGCAGTCTTGGTGGGGGCACTGAAGCTTTCTTT
CASSLGGGTEAFF
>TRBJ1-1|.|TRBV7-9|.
TGTGCCAGCAGCTTAGGAGACAGGCGAATGAACACTGAAGCTTTCTTT
CASSLGDRRMNTEAFF
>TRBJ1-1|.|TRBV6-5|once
TGTGCCAGCAGACCTCTCCCATCGGATACTGAAGCTTTCTTT
CASRPLPSDTEAFF
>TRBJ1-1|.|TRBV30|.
TGTGCCTGGATGGACGGACTGAACACTGAAGCTTTCTTT
CAWMDGLNTEAFF
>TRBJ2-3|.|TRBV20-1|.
TGCAGTGCTAGGTTATCAGATACGCAGTATTTT
CSARLSDTQYF
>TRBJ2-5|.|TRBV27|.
TGTGCCAGCAGCTTCCCGGGGGAGACCCAGTACTTC
CASSFPGETQYF
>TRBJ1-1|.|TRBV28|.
TGTGCCAGCAGTCGACCCTCGACAGATCCCATGAACACTGAAGCTTTCTTT
CASSRPSTDPMNTEAFF
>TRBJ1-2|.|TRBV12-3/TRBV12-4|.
TGTGCCAGCACCGCGGAAGCAAACTATGGCTACACCTTC
CASTAEANYGYTF